These T cell receptor beta chains were read from a single sample in a study of shared clonotypes between healthy human individuals. Sequencing used immunoSEQ multiplex PCR; TCRdb keeps in-frame clones, though not all of them. The table records about 1.5 million clones, approximately 98% of them present only once. The specimen sequenced was naive CD4+ T cells sorted from blood. Receptor source: a man aged 25-45 years in good health. Both conserved end residues are part of each CDR3. The D gene is left open where the match is weak. Expanded clones are given a class, and other clones once, few, many or no size at all.

TRBV19	-	-	CASSIRGPGELFF
TRBV5-4	-	TRBD2	CASSFAGGDTGELFF
TRBV27	-	TRBD1	CAVRLPGGRRNTEAFF
TRBV5-1	-	-	CASGEAAQGVETQYF
TRBV9	-	-	CASSGGSDFNQPQHF
TRBV7-6	-	-	CASSPLSLDEKLFF
TRBV28	-	TRBD1	CASSFVRDRGLRGYTF
TRBV2	-	-	CASSSGQRNTIYF
TRBV11-2	-	-	CASSPRQFLPSEQFF
TRBV2	-	-	CASSVSGGGQPQHF
TRBV9	-	-	CASSTWGNSPLHF
TRBV5-1	-	-	CASSLAPGIETEQYF
TRBV27	once	-	CASSLSVRGGPGELFF
TRBV7-6	-	-	CASSIEGGYEQFF
TRBV18	-	-	CASSPPTEETQYF
TRBV5-6	-	-	CASSSRPGGTYEQYF
TRBV6-5	-	-	CASSPGVVGTGELFF